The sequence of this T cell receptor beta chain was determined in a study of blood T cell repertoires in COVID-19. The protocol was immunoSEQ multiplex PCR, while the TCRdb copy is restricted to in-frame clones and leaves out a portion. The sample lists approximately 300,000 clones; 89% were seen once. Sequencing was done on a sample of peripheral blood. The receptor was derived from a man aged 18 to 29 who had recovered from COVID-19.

In nucleotides, the CDR3 is TGCAGCGCCCTAGGATCCGCTGGGGCCAACGTCCTGACTTTC. Protein: CSALGSAGANVLTF. The V gene is TRBV29-1, the J gene TRBJ2-6, with D unclear. The V and J ends lost 7 bases and 2 bases respectively, with 12 bases between them. The germline CDR1 and CDR2 sequences are SQVTM and ANQGSEA. CDR3 size: 14 residues.